This passage covers 26 T cell receptor beta chains from one sample sequenced in a study of identical twins. TCRdb recomputed calls from the 5' RACE reads with MiXCR, one row per CDR3 protein. The sample records more than 600,000 distinct CDR3 sequences, roughly 18% being singletons. These records were also assigned to another study, of T cells expressing NK-cell markers.

The sequenced sample consisted of PBMCs. These receptors were collected from a woman aged 18-29 years in good health.

The rearrangement uses TRBV5-1 and TRBJ2-1; D is perhaps TRBD2 (5 bases). This CDR3 is built from 13 residues. The V end lost 0 bases, the J end lost 10 bases, and 11 bases lay between the germline ends. Per the germline V gene, CDR1 is SGHRS and CDR2 is YFSETQ. DNA for the CDR3: TGCGCCAGCAGCTTGGTTAGCGTCGGCGAGCAGTTCTTC. Translating it yields CASSLVSVGEQFF.

In this sample, this clonotype turned up a few times. For the CDR3, the DNA is TGCAGTGTAAAAAGGGTATCAATACTCTCCTACGAGCAGTACTTC. It specifies CSVKRVSILSYEQYF. The rearrangement uses TRBV20-1 and TRBJ2-7; no clear D. CDR3 size: 15 residues. Deletions cut 7 bases from V and 0 bases from J, with 19 bases between. Looked up from germline, CDR1 is DFQATT and CDR2 is SNEGSKA (reference sequence).

The CDR3 spells CASSLLAGGHRSSYNEQFF. The CDR3 coding sequence is TGTGCCAGCAGCCTTCTAGCGGGGGGTCACCGTAGCTCCTACAATGAGCAGTTCTTC. The gene calls are TRBV12-3 or TRBV12-4 and TRBJ2-1; 11 bases fit TRBD2. Trimming cost V 6 bases and J 0 bases; bases outside gene matches: 13. The CDR3 spans 19 residues.

The chain links TRBV12-3 or TRBV12-4 to TRBJ2-1, with D possibly TRBD2 on 6 matching bases. This CDR3 spans 14 amino acids. The ends were cut back, 7 bases at V and 4 bases at J, with 14 bases in the middle. For the CDR3, the DNA is TGTGCCAGCACCCCTTTTCGGGGGTACAATGAGCAGTTCTTC. Translation gives CASTPFRGYNEQFF.

This clonotype was counted between two and nine times. The chain joins TRBV6-5 to TRBJ1-5, with D unresolved. The germline V gene encodes CDR1 MNHEY and CDR2 SVGAGI. There are 14 residues in the CDR3. The germline V and J ends were trimmed by 0 bases and 9 bases, with 12 bases remaining between them. In DNA form, the CDR3 reads TGTGCCAGCAGTTACTCGGGGTCGGTGACGCCCCAGCATTTT. As protein: CASSYSGSVTPQHF.

The V and J genes are TRBV11-1 and TRBJ2-7; D perhaps matches TRBD1 (5 bases). The length of the CDR3 is 14 residues. Trimming took 5 bases from V and 7 from J, leaving 18 bases between them. The germline CDR1 and CDR2 sequences are SGHAT and FQDESV (reference sequence). CDR3 nucleotide sequence: TGTGCCAGCAGCCCGACAGACCAACTCAAAGAGCAGTACTTC. Residues: CASSPTDQLKEQYF. The full variable domain, rest sourced from reference TRBV11-1 and TRBJ2-7, is EAEVAQSPRYKITEKSQAVAFWCDPISGHATLYWYRQILGQGPELLVQFQDESVVDDSQLPKDRFSAERLKGVDSTLKIQPAELGDSAMYLCASSPTDQLKEQYFGPGTRLTVT.

This clonotype was counted only a few times. The J gene is TRBJ2-2, the V gene TRBV7-3; D not resolved. V lost 5 bases, J lost 8 bases, and 15 bases lay in between. Per the germline V gene, CDR1 is SGHTA and CDR2 is FQGTGA. The CDR3 is 14 residues long. CDR3 sequence reads: CASSTQPTQGELFF. DNA of the CDR3: TGTGCCAGCAGCACCCAACCAACCCAAGGGGAGCTGTTTTTT.

The CDR3 sequence is CATSRGGPYNEQFF. CDR3 DNA sequence: TGTGCCACCAGCAGGGGGGGTCCGTACAATGAGCAGTTCTTC. The gene calls are TRBV15 and TRBJ2-1; perhaps TRBD2 as D (6 bases). This CDR3 has 14 amino acids. V was trimmed by 3 bases and J by 4 bases, leaving 10 bases between them. The germline gives CDR1 LNHNV, CDR2 YYDKDF (reference sequence).

The chain carries TRBV3-1 and TRBJ2-1; D unclear. V lost 4 bases and J 2 bases, leaving 9 bases between the germline ends. Germline V gives CDR1 LGHDT, CDR2 YNNKEL (reference sequence). The CDR3 has 14 amino acids. The DNA of the CDR3 is TGTGCCAGCAGCCCTCCCTACACCTACAATGAGCAGTTCTTC. As protein: CASSPPYTYNEQFF.

V is TRBV29-1 and J is TRBJ2-3; 7 bases fit TRBD2. Germline-derived CDR1 and CDR2 are SQVTM and ANQGSEA. Trimming cost V 4 bases and J 6 bases; bases outside gene matches: 10. This CDR3 region has 14 residues. CDR3 coding DNA: TGCAGCGTTGGGCGTCGGGGGGTCGGGGATACGCAGTATTTT. As protein: CSVGRRGVGDTQYF.

This sequence joins TRBV29-1 and TRBJ2-5, with a possible D match to TRBD2 (5 bases). CDR1 is SQVTM, CDR2 ANQGSEA, per germline. This CDR3 is 12 amino acids long. V was pared by 4 bases and J by 7 bases, with 13 bases between. CDR3 sequence: CSVGRLEGTQYF. CDR3 nucleotide sequence: TGCAGCGTTGGTCGGCTAGAGGGGACCCAGTACTTC. The full variable domain, in which reference TRBV29-1 and TRBJ2-5 provide the parts outside the CDR3, is SAVISQKPSRDICQRGTSLTIQCQVDSQVTMMFWYRQQPGQSLTLIATANQGSEATYESGFVIDKFPISRPNLTFSTLTVSNMSPEDSSIYLCSVGRLEGTQYFGPGTRLLVL.

The chain has TRBV30 and TRBJ2-7; tentative D call: TRBD2 (6 bases). There are 11 residues in the CDR3. Per germline, CDR1 GTSNPN and CDR2 SVGIG (reference sequence). Trimming left V 5 bases short and J 2 bases short, with 7 bases between. CDR3 in DNA: TGTGCCTGGGGGAGGACCTACGAGCAGTACTTC. Protein: CAWGRTYEQYF.

This clonotype is medium-sized by share. The junction departs from the called germline gene at one end, perhaps through a read error. CDR3 nucleotides: TGTGCCAGCAGCAGGGACAGTTCTGGGGCCAACGTCCTGACTTTC. Translated: CASSRDSSGANVLTF. The chain carries TRBV5-1 and TRBJ2-6, with TRBD1 matching 7 bases. Germline CDR1 reads SGHRS; CDR2 reads YFSETQ. The CDR3 has 15 amino acids.

The chain couples TRBV7-9 to TRBJ1-2; tentatively, D is TRBD1 (6 bases). Germline V lookup: CDR1 SEHNR, CDR2 FQNEAQ (reference sequence). The CDR3 totals 13 residues. Deletions cut 5 bases from V and 6 bases from J, with 13 bases between. The CDR3 sequence: CASSLSTGNGYTF. The CDR3 nucleotides read TGTGCCAGCAGCCTATCAACAGGGAATGGCTACACCTTC.

Only a few counts were recorded for this clonotype. The chain links TRBV20-1 to TRBJ2-7; 8 bases match TRBD2. V dropped 5 bases and J dropped 7; count of bases not matched to a gene: 10. The germline V gene has CDR1 DFQATT and CDR2 SNEGSKA (reference sequence). This CDR3 has 13 residues. CDR3 amino acids: CSALRSGRYEQYF. CDR3 nucleotides: TGCAGTGCTCTTCGGAGCGGGAGATATGAGCAGTACTTC.

This clonotype was seen at least ten times. The CDR3: CASSPGTSDYNEQFF. As DNA, the CDR3 is TGTGCCAGCAGTCCCGGGACTAGCGATTACAATGAGCAGTTCTTC. The chain uses TRBV6-1 and TRBJ2-1; 10 nucleotides match TRBD2. Germline loops: CDR1 MNHNS, CDR2 SASEGT. This CDR3 has 15 residues. V trimming: 5 bases; J trimming: 4 bases; junction bases outside the gene matches: 5.

V is TRBV27 and J is TRBJ2-7, with D tentatively TRBD2 (5 bases). The germline gives CDR1 MNHEY, CDR2 SMNVEV (reference sequence). The CDR3 is 15 residues long. V lost 5 bases and J lost 5, with 19 bases in between. The CDR3: CASSLRGEGPHEQYF. CDR3 coding DNA: TGTGCCAGCAGTCTTCGTGGAGAGGGCCCCCACGAGCAGTACTTC.

This clonotype was detected many times. The V gene is TRBV20-1, the J gene TRBJ1-1; unclear D gene. This CDR3 has 12 amino acids. Looked up from germline, CDR1 is DFQATT and CDR2 is SNEGSKA (reference sequence). V lost 4 bases to trimming and J lost 4 bases, with 10 bases between them. In DNA form, the CDR3 reads TGCAGTGCTATTCTTGGTGGCACTGAAGCTTTCTTT. Its protein product is CSAILGGTEAFF.

The chain combines TRBV7-6 with TRBJ2-5, with a possible D match to TRBD2 (5 bases). The ends were cut back, 5 bases at V and 2 bases at J, with 15 bases in the middle. This CDR3 has 15 amino acids. Germline CDR1 SGHVS, CDR2 FNYEAQ. As DNA, the CDR3 is TGTGCCAGCAGCCCATGGACTGGCGAGCAAGAGACCCAGTACTTC. This encodes CASSPWTGEQETQYF. Using reference TRBV7-6 and TRBJ2-5 for the parts outside the CDR3, the full variable domain is GAGVSQSPRYKVTKRGQDVALRCDPISGHVSLYWYRQALGQGPEFLTYFNYEAQQDKSGLPNDRFSAERPEGSISTLTIQRTEQRDSAMYRCASSPWTGEQETQYFGPGTRLLVL.

The gene calls are TRBV29-1 and TRBJ2-1, with no clear D. The CDR3 covers 11 residues. Trimming shortened V by 1 base and J by 8 bases, and 6 bases separated the two germline ends. Germline V gene sequence: CDR1 SQVTM, CDR2 ANQGSEA. The CDR3 DNA reads as TGCAGCGTTGAAGTCTCTGATGAGCAGTTCTTC. Its translation: CSVEVSDEQFF.

There are a few counts of this clonotype. This chain's CDR3 is CATSRDIQSKRPSKAAVQETQYF. CDR3 DNA sequence: TGTGCCACCAGCAGAGACATACAGTCCAAGAGACCCAGTAAAGCGGCAGTCCAAGAGACCCAGTACTTC. The genes are TRBV15 and TRBJ2-5; D might be TRBD2 (5 bases). Germline lookup yields CDR1 LNHNV and CDR2 YYDKDF (reference sequence). The CDR3 runs 23 residues. V was pared by 0 bases and J by 1 base, with 33 bases between. Variable domain in full (rest from reference TRBV15 and TRBJ2-5): DAMVIQNPRYQVTQFGKPVTLSCSQTLNHNVMYWYQQKSSQAPKLLFHYYDKDFNNEADTPDNFQSRRPNTSFCFLDIRSPGLGDTAMYLCATSRDIQSKRPSKAAVQETQYFGPGTRLLVL.

V gene TRBV12-3 or TRBV12-4 combines with J gene TRBJ2-5; a weak D match, TRBD2 (6 bases). The ends were cut back, 5 bases at V and 2 bases at J, with 15 bases in the middle. This CDR3 comprises 15 residues. In nucleotides, the CDR3 is TGTGCCAGCAGTCCCGCGGGACTCCGTCAAGAGACCCAGTACTTC. Protein product: CASSPAGLRQETQYF.

This clonotype was counted only a few times. This chain links TRBV12-3 or TRBV12-4 with TRBJ2-1; 9 positions match TRBD2. With 8 bases clipped from V and 2 bases from J, the junction kept 10 bases outside the gene matches. The CDR3 extends over 16 amino acids. The CDR3: CASGGGGIMAYNEQFF. The CDR3 nucleotides read TGTGCCAGCGGCGGGGGGGGCATTATGGCCTACAATGAGCAGTTCTTC.

This clonotype appeared a few times. The chain employs TRBV15 and TRBJ1-1; 9 nucleotides align to TRBD1. The germline gives CDR1 LNHNV, CDR2 YYDKDF (reference sequence). V shed 2 bases and J 2 bases; nucleotides not matched to a gene: 3. There are 15 residues in the CDR3. The CDR3 DNA sequence: TGTGCCACCAGCAGAAGGACAGGGGTAAACACTGAAGCTTTCTTT. It yields the protein CATSRRTGVNTEAFF.

This clonotype was counted a few times. V and J are TRBV9 and TRBJ2-3, with unresolved D. Germline-derived CDR1 and CDR2 are SGDLS and YYNGEE. The CDR3 runs to 13 residues. V lost 1 base and J lost 6, with 9 bases in between. The CDR3: CASSVYLGDTQYF. In DNA form, the CDR3 reads TGTGCCAGCAGCGTATATTTAGGGGATACGCAGTATTTT.

The chain uses TRBV5-4 and TRBJ2-1; no definite D call. Germline CDR1 SGHNT, CDR2 YYREEE (reference sequence). V lost 10 bases and J lost 3, with 11 bases in between. The length of the CDR3 is 12 residues. DNA for the CDR3: TGTGCCTACACGATGGTCTACAATGAGCAGTTCTTC. Translating it yields CAYTMVYNEQFF.